These 30 T cell receptor beta chains share one sample of origin, sequenced in a study of beta chain features in type 1 diabetes. The study reverse transcribed the entire isolated RNA, so it sequenced expressed TCRB transcripts. Sequenced by immunoSEQ multiplex PCR; TCRdb stores in-frame clones only, minus some. This table holds around 320,000 clones, 14% found once. Sequencing used central memory CD4+ T cells from blood. The receptors here all came from a man aged 30 to 39 in good health.

This clone was detected only a few times. CDR3 DNA sequence: TGTGCCAGCAGCTTAACTCTCACTCCTAGCGGGGGCACAGATACGCAGTATTTT. Protein sequence: CASSLTLTPSGGTDTQYF. The V call is TRBV11-2, the J call TRBJ2-3; TRBD2 agrees at 9 bases. The V gene's germline CDR1 is SGHAT and CDR2 FQNNGV. V was clipped by 2 bases and J by 1 base; unmatched bases: 10. The CDR3 consists of 18 residues.

The chain joins TRBV7-9 to TRBJ1-1; 7 bases are a match to TRBD1. V was pared by 4 bases and J by 2 bases, with 7 bases of the junction left unmatched. CDR3 length: 15 residues. The germline gives CDR1 SEHNR, CDR2 FQNEAQ (reference sequence). In DNA form, the CDR3 reads TGTGCCAGCAGCTCATACAACAGGGGAAACACTGAAGCTTTCTTT. The encoded protein is CASSSYNRGNTEAFF.

This clone was recorded a few times. A much more abundant neighbour one base away suggests this may be a read error. This sample also contains other DNA sequences that code for the same CDR3. V is TRBV6-6 and J is TRBJ1-2; unclear D gene. The germline V gene has CDR1 MNHNY and CDR2 SVGAGI (reference sequence). This CDR3 region has 11 residues. Trimming removed 6 bases at V and 2 bases at J, with 4 bases between. The CDR3 region is CASRENYGYTF. For the CDR3, the DNA is TGTGCCAGCAGGGAGAACTATGGCTACACCTTC.

This clone was seen more than once but under ten times. Other DNA sequences of this sample code for an identical CDR3. The CDR3 region is CASSLVSGQETQYF. The CDR3 DNA sequence: TGTGCCAGCAGCTTAGTTTCGGGTCAAGAGACCCAGTACTTC. The genes are TRBV7-2 and TRBJ2-5; no clear D gene. Trimming pared 1 base from V and 2 bases from J, leaving 8 bases between. CDR3 length: 14 amino acids. Germline V lookup: CDR1 SGHTA, CDR2 FQGNSA.

This clone was detected a few times. This rearrangement joins TRBV7-2 to TRBJ2-5, with D possibly matching TRBD2 (6 bases). V dropped 5 bases and J dropped 5 bases, with 18 bases sitting between them. Germline assignment: CDR1 SGHTA and CDR2 FQGNSA. The CDR3 is made up of 15 amino acids. This CDR3 is CASSQGGVDYETQYF. For the CDR3, the DNA is TGTGCCAGCAGCCAAGGCGGGGTAGACTACGAGACCCAGTACTTC.

This clone was seen a few times. J is TRBJ2-4 and V is TRBV6-5, with 10 positions matching TRBD2. V trimming: 9 bases; J trimming: 9 bases; junction bases outside the gene matches: 5. In germline, CDR1 is MNHEY, CDR2 SVGAGI. This CDR3 region has 12 residues. The DNA for the CDR3 is TGTGCCAGTGGACTAGCGGAGTTCATTCAGTACTTC. This sequence encodes CASGLAEFIQYF.

The V call is TRBV7-2, the J call TRBJ2-1; TRBD1 might be the D (6 bases). CDR1 and CDR2 from the germline V gene are SGHTA and FQGNSA. This CDR3 is 13 amino acids long. With 3 bases removed from V and 7 bases from J, the gap between germline ends came to 10 bases. CDR3 in DNA: TGTGCCAGCAGCTTGACCAGGGGAAATGAGCAGTTCTTC. Translating gives CASSLTRGNEQFF. The whole variable domain, filled in from reference TRBV7-2 and TRBJ2-1, reads GAGVSQSPSNKVTEKGKDVELRCDPISGHTALYWYRQSLGQGLEFLIYFQGNSAPDKSGLPSDRFSAERTGGSVSTLTIQRTQQEDSAVYLCASSLTRGNEQFFGPGTRLTVL.

This chain connects TRBV18 to TRBJ2-3; TRBD2 matches at 8 bases. The CDR3 extends over 15 amino acids. Trimming at V came to 2 bases and at J to 2 bases, leaving 3 bases not matched to a gene. CDR1 and CDR2 (germline): KGHSH, LQKENI. Here the CDR3 DNA reads TGTGCCAGCTCACCAATAGCGGGAAACACAGATACGCAGTATTTT. It codes for CASSPIAGNTDTQYF.

This chain links TRBV7-6 with TRBJ1-3, with unresolved D. Germline CDR1 is SGHVS and CDR2 is FNYEAQ. Trimming shortened V by 2 bases and J by 6 bases, and 14 bases separated the two germline ends. This CDR3 has 15 residues. CDR3 in amino acids: CASSLSSGFVNTIYF. The CDR3, as DNA: TGTGCCAGCAGCTTATCTTCGGGGTTCGTAAACACCATATATTTT.

The chain couples TRBV7-8 to TRBJ1-1; the D is unclear. The CDR3 spans 12 residues. Trimming took 2 bases from V and 10 from J, leaving 11 bases between them. Germline V CDR1 and CDR2: SGHVS, FQNEAQ. CDR3 region: CASSLRNSPAFF. The CDR3 DNA follows: TGTGCCAGCAGCTTACGAAACAGCCCAGCTTTCTTT.

A few counts support this clone. The rearrangement links TRBV6-5 to TRBJ1-2; TRBD1 might be the D (6 bases). The CDR3 is 13 amino acids. Trimming took off 2 bases at V and 7 bases at J, with 11 bases between the two ends. Germline V gene sequence: CDR1 MNHEY, CDR2 SVGAGI. CDR3 sequence reads: CASSYGGLRGYTF. The CDR3 DNA sequence: TGTGCCAGCAGTTACGGGGGGCTTCGTGGCTACACCTTC.

The chain couples TRBV7-8 to TRBJ2-3, with 7 nucleotides matching TRBD1. V gave up 5 bases and J gave up 2 bases; unmatched junction bases: 7. This CDR3 contains 15 residues. CDR1 and CDR2 (germline): SGHVS, FQNEAQ. The CDR3, as DNA: TGTGCCAGCAGCACTCCGACAGGGTCCACAGATACGCAGTATTTT. Translation gives CASSTPTGSTDTQYF.

In its sample, this clone was seen once. The genes are TRBV6-1 and TRBJ2-7; 7 positions match TRBD1. The CDR3 extends over 14 amino acids. The germline CDR1 and CDR2 sequences are MNHNS and SASEGT. V lost 6 bases to trimming and J lost 2 bases; unmatched junction nucleotides: 7. The CDR3 DNA reads TGTGCCAGCAGCCCGGGACAGTTTACCTACGAGCAGTACTTC. This encodes CASSPGQFTYEQYF.

V usage is TRBV4-3 and J usage is TRBJ1-2; D is perhaps TRBD1 (6 bases). V lost 0 bases and J 4 bases, leaving 12 bases between the germline ends. Germline V CDR1 and CDR2: LGHNA, YSLEER. The CDR3 is 15 residues long. The CDR3 nucleotides are TGCGCCAGCAGCCAAGATCTGGGACAAAGCTATGGCTACACCTTC. Translating it yields CASSQDLGQSYGYTF.

The sample holds a few counts of this clone. The rearrangement uses TRBV19 and TRBJ1-2; the D is unclear. This CDR3 region has 12 residues. V was clipped by 9 bases and J by 5 bases, with 13 bases between them. Germline-derived CDR1 and CDR2 are LNHDA and SQIVND (reference sequence). This CDR3 reads CASNTGVYGYTF. The CDR3 region has the DNA TGTGCCAGCAATACCGGGGTGTATGGCTACACCTTC.

The J gene is TRBJ2-1, the V gene TRBV7-9; TRBD2 matches 11 bases. The CDR3 runs 16 residues. CDR1 and CDR2 (germline): SEHNR, FQNEAQ (reference sequence). Germline trimming cut 5 bases from V and 2 bases from J; bases unmatched to any gene: 5. CDR3 loop: CASSPEGLAAYNEQFF. The CDR3 nucleotides are TGTGCCAGCAGCCCAGAGGGACTAGCGGCCTACAATGAGCAGTTCTTC.

The chain links TRBV4-1 to TRBJ2-3, with 7 nucleotides matching TRBD2. Germline CDR1 is MGHRA and CDR2 is YSYEKL. The CDR3 covers 15 residues. V dropped 2 bases and J dropped 0; count of bases not matched to a gene: 2. The CDR3 here is CASSQRLASTDTQYF. The DNA of the CDR3 is TGCGCCAGCAGCCAACGACTAGCAAGCACAGATACGCAGTATTTT.

The chain recombines TRBV5-1 with TRBJ1-3; TRBD1 matches at 9 bases. The ends lost 3 bases at V and 7 bases at J; junction bases unmatched: 8. This CDR3 region has 15 residues. Germline-derived CDR1 and CDR2 are SGHRS and YFSETQ. CDR3: CASSSGQGKGNTIYF. The DNA of the CDR3 is TGCGCCAGCAGCTCGGGACAGGGAAAAGGGAACACCATATATTTT.

The gene calls are TRBV11-3 and TRBJ2-7, with a tentative D call TRBD1 (6 bases). CDR1 and CDR2 from the germline V gene are SGHNT and YENEEA. Trimming took 5 bases from V and 6 from J, leaving 14 bases between them. The CDR3 spans 13 residues. The CDR3 DNA reads TGTGCCAGCAGCCCCGCAGGGGCTCGCGAGCAGTACTTC. Protein sequence: CASSPAGAREQYF.

This clone turned up a few times. The rearrangement joins TRBV11-2 to TRBJ2-1; no clear D gene. The CDR3 is 13 residues long. V shed 3 bases and J shed 4 bases, with 7 bases lying between them. CDR1 is SGHAT and CDR2 is FQNNGV in the germline V gene. For the CDR3, the DNA is TGTGCCAGCAGCTTGGCCTCTTACAATGAGCAGTTCTTC. Translation gives CASSLASYNEQFF.

This clone has only a few counts. The rearrangement uses TRBV21-1 and TRBJ2-5. TRBV21-1 is a pseudogene segment. This CDR3 contains 12 residues. The CDR3 nucleotides are TGTGCCAGCAGCAAAGACGATTACACCCAGTACTTC. Protein product: CASSKDDYTQYF.

This clone was counted only a few times. J is TRBJ2-2 and V is TRBV11-2; weak D call: TRBD1 (6 bases). The V gene lost 5 bases and the J gene lost 4 bases, with 20 bases spanning the gap. The CDR3 extends over 17 amino acids. Germline lookup yields CDR1 SGHAT and CDR2 FQNNGV. The CDR3 DNA reads TGTGCCAGCAGCCAACTCGGGTCAGGGGCCTCCACCGGGGAGCTGTTTTTT. Translated: CASSQLGSGASTGELFF.

The rearrangement uses TRBV9 and TRBJ2-1; TRBD2 matches 12 bases. The germline CDR1 and CDR2 sequences are SGDLS and YYNGEE. The length of the CDR3 is 17 residues. After removal of 4 bases from V and 4 bases from J, the junction contained 9 bases not matched to a gene. DNA of the CDR3: TGTGCCAGCAGCTCTCTGACTAGCGGGGGAACTTACAATGAGCAGTTCTTC. Its protein is CASSSLTSGGTYNEQFF.

In its sample, this clone was seen a few times. Other DNA sequences within the sample encode an identical CDR3. The chain recombines TRBV9 with TRBJ1-5; D might be TRBD1 (6 bases). Trimming took 3 bases from V and 5 from J, leaving 6 bases between them. The CDR3 has 12 residues. Germline-derived CDR1 and CDR2 are SGDLS and YYNGEE. CDR3 region: CASSAGDQPQHF. CDR3 nucleotides: TGTGCCAGCAGCGCAGGGGATCAGCCCCAGCATTTT.

The chain uses TRBV7-9 and TRBJ2-3, with 8 bases that match TRBD1. The CDR3 extends over 15 amino acids. Germline-derived CDR1 and CDR2 are SEHNR and FQNEAQ (reference sequence). With V trimmed by 2 bases and J by 2 bases, 3 bases remained unmatched. CDR3 DNA sequence: TGTGCCAGCAGCTTAATGGGACAGGACACAGATACGCAGTATTTT. Translating it yields CASSLMGQDTDTQYF.

The chain links TRBV5-6 to TRBJ2-5, with 8 bases fitting TRBD1. The end of the DNA fits TRBJ2-7 better, so the J call may be wrong. The CDR3 sequence is 15 residues long. The V gene's germline CDR1 is SGHDT and CDR2 YYEEEE. This CDR3 is CASSRRTGSPYEQYF. The CDR3 region has the DNA TGTGCCAGCAGCCGAAGGACAGGGAGTCCCTACGAGCAGTACTTC.

V gene TRBV25-1 combines with J gene TRBJ2-6, with D uncertain. CDR1 MGHDK and CDR2 SYGVNS come from the germline V gene. This CDR3 spans 14 amino acids. Deletions cut 4 bases from V and 1 base from J, with 5 bases between. The CDR3 loop is CASSGFSGANVLTF. The CDR3, as DNA: TGTGCCAGCAGTGGGTTTTCTGGGGCCAACGTCCTGACTTTC.

This clone was recorded a few times. This sequence joins TRBV7-2 and TRBJ2-3; 10 nucleotides align to TRBD2. Germline assignment: CDR1 SGHTA and CDR2 FQGNSA. The junction had 4 bases not matched to a gene; V was cut back by 4 bases and J by 0 bases. The CDR3 is 16 residues long. CDR3 in DNA: TGTGCCAGCAGCTCGAAGCGGGGGGGGAGCACAGATACGCAGTATTTT. As protein: CASSSKRGGSTDTQYF. The full variable domain, completed using reference TRBV7-2 and TRBJ2-3, is GAGVSQSPSNKVTEKGKDVELRCDPISGHTALYWYRQSLGQGLEFLIYFQGNSAPDKSGLPSDRFSAERTGGSVSTLTIQRTQQEDSAVYLCASSSKRGGSTDTQYFGPGTRLTVL.

The rearrangement joins TRBV6-5 to TRBJ1-2; a possible D gene is TRBD1 (5 bases). This CDR3 is 15 amino acids long. V shed 2 bases and J shed 4 bases, with 14 bases lying between them. The germline V gene has CDR1 MNHEY and CDR2 SVGAGI. Here the CDR3 DNA reads TGTGCCAGCAGTTACGCGACGGGACCTACCTATGGCTACACCTTC. Its translation is CASSYATGPTYGYTF.

The chain has TRBV11-2 and TRBJ2-5; D possibly corresponds to TRBD2 (7 bases). The CDR3 contains 16 residues. V was cut by 1 base and J by 5 bases, with 17 bases left in between. Germline V lookup: CDR1 SGHAT, CDR2 FQNNGV. The CDR3 DNA reads TGTGCCAGCAGCTTAGTCGGCGGGAGCCAGGGGGAGACCCAGTACTTC. Translated, it gives CASSLVGGSQGETQYF. Supplemented by reference TRBV11-2 and TRBJ2-5, the full variable domain reads EAGVAQSPRYKIIEKRQSVAFWCNPISGHATLYWYQQILGQGPKLLIQFQNNGVVDDSQLPKDRFSAERLKGVDSTLKIQPAKLEDSAVYLCASSLVGGSQGETQYFGPGTRLLVL.